The clone carrying this TCR beta chain was observed a handful of times. Its antigen is still unknown. Germline-derived CDR1 and CDR2 are SGHRS and YFSETQ. V was clipped by 4 bases and J by 5 bases; unmatched bases: 9. CDR3 size: 17 residues. The entry originates in a study of identical twins. The donor group consisted entirely of healthy Caucasians. Study-level results: The study drew conclusions from cross-sectional statistical analysis, not from following the same donors. For cord blood, abundant beta clonotypes had fewer insertions, unlike memory repertoires, which showed none. Out-of-frame beta sequences exhibited a weaker degree of excess twin sharing.

Each CDR3 protein is one row after TCRdb ran MiXCR on the 5' RACE reads. Of fewer than 500,000 distinct CDR3 sequences listed, around an eighth are singletons. These data are also associated with another study on yellow fever vaccine responses in identical twins.

The gene calls are TRBV5-1 and TRBJ2-1; 13 bases map to TRBD2. The sample was CD4+ T cells sorted from blood. The clonotype was recovered from a woman aged 18-30 years in good health. This CDR3 is CASSAGLTSGRNNEQFF. CDR3 coding DNA: TGCGCCAGCAGCGCGGGATTGACTAGCGGGAGGAACAATGAGCAGTTCTTC.